This T cell receptor (beta chain) was documented in a study of cytomegalovirus exposure and HLA in healthy donors. On this clone itself: The antigen is unknown.

Whole-study findings and limits: No immune exposure information besides CMV serostatus was available. Exclusion as indistinguishable affected some V segments, including TRBV6-2 and TRBV6-3. Both high specificity and high sensitivity reportedly marked the classifier's diagnosis of cytomegalovirus status.

It was healthy bone marrow donors who served as donors. Germline V gene sequence: CDR1 SGHTA, CDR2 FQGTGA. Trimming took 2 bases from V and 4 from J, leaving 8 bases between them. This CDR3 contains 14 residues. PCR employed 60 Vbeta and 13 Jbeta primers. Here immunoSEQ multiplex PCR was the method, and the copy in TCRdb shows in-frame clones only, minus some. The sample shows about 220,000 clones, roughly 82% of them seen only once. Sample: PBMCs. The sequence came from a man between 40 and 49 years old in good health and CMV-seropositive. The V and J genes are TRBV7-3 and TRBJ2-2, with a possible D match to TRBD2 (6 bases). Here the CDR3 DNA reads TGTGCCAGCAGCTTACTAGCGATCACCGGGGAGCTGTTTTTT. Translating gives CASSLLAITGELFF.